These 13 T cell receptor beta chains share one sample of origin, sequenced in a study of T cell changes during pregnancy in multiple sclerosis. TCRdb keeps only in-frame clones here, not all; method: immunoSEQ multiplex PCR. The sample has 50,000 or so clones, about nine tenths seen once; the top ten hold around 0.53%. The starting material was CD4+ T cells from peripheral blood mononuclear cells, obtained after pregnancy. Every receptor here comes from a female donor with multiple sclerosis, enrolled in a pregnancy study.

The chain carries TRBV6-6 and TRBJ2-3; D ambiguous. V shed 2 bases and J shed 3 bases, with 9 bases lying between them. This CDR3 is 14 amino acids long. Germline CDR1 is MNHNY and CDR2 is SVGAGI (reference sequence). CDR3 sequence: CASSYVSGTDTQYF. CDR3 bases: TGTGCCAGCAGTTACGTTTCCGGGACAGATACGCAGTATTTT.

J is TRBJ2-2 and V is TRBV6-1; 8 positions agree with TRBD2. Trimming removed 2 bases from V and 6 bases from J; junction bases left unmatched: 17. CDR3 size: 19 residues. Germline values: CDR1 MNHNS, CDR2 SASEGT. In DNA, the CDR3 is TGTGCCAGCAGTGAACCCAACTTCCTAGCGGGTACGGGGGCCGGGGAGCTGTTTTTT. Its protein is CASSEPNFLAGTGAGELFF.

CDR3 DNA: TGTGCCATCAGTGAAAGGCTAGCGGGAGGTTCTGATACGCAGTATTTT. Translated, it gives CAISERLAGGSDTQYF. The rearrangement links TRBV10-3 to TRBJ2-3; 11 bases agree with TRBD2. The ends lost 3 bases at V and 6 bases at J; junction bases unmatched: 8. The CDR3 loop spans 16 amino acids. Germline-derived CDR1 and CDR2 are ENHRY and SYGVKD.

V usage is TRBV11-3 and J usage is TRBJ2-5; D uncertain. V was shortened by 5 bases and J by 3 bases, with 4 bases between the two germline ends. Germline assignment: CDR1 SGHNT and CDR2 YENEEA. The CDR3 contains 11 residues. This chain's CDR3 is CASSLKETQYF. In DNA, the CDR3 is TGTGCCAGCAGCCTTAAAGAGACCCAGTACTTC.

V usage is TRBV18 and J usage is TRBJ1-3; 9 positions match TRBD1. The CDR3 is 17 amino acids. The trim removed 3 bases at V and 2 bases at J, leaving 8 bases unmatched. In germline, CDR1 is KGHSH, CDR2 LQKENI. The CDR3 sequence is CASSPTYRGQAGNTIYF. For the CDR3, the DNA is TGTGCCAGCTCACCGACTTACAGGGGGCAGGCTGGAAACACCATATATTTT. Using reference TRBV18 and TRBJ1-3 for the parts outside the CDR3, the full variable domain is NAGVMQNPRHLVRRRGQEARLRCSPMKGHSHVYWYRQLPEEGLKFMVYLQKENIIDESGMPKERFSAEFPKEGPSILRIQQVVRGDSAAYFCASSPTYRGQAGNTIYFGEGSWLTVV.

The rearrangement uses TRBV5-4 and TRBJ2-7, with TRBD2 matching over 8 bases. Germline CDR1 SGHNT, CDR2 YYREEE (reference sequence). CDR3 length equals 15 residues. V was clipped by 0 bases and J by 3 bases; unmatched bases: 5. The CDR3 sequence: CASSLDSSGLYEQYF. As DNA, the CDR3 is TGTGCCAGCAGCTTGGACTCTAGCGGGCTCTACGAGCAGTACTTC.

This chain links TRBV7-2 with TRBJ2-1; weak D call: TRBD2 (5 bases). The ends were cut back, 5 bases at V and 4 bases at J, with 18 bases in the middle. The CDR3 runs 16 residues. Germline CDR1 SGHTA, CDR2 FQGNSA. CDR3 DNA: TGTGCCAGCAGCCCCGAAGGAGCGGCCACTTACAATGAGCAGTTCTTC. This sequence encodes CASSPEGAATYNEQFF.

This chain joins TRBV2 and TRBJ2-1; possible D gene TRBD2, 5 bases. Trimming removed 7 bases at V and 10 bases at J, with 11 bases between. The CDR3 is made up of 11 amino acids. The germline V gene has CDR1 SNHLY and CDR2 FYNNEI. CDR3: CASTYSGEQFF. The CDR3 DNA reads TGTGCCAGCACTTACTCGGGGGAGCAGTTCTTC.

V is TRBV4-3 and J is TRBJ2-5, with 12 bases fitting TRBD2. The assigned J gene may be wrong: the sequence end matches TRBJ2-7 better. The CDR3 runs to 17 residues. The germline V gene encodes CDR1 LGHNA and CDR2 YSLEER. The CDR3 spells CASSQEAQLAGGYEQYF. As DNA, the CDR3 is TGCGCCAGCAGCCAAGAGGCCCAACTAGCGGGAGGTTACGAGCAGTACTTC.

CDR3 sequence (DNA): TGTGCCAGCAGTTTTCTCGGCACCGGGGAGCTGTTTTTT. As protein: CASSFLGTGELFF. The chain employs TRBV28 and TRBJ2-2; D not certain. From germline, CDR1 is MDHEN and CDR2 SYDVKM. V lost 3 bases, J lost 4 bases, and 6 bases lay in between. This CDR3 contains 13 residues. Full variable domain (missing parts from reference TRBV28 and TRBJ2-2): DVKVTQSSRYLVKRTGEKVFLECVQDMDHENMFWYRQDPGLGLRLIYFSYDVKMKEKGDIPEGYSVSREKKERFSLILESASTNQTSMYLCASSFLGTGELFFGEGSRLTVL.

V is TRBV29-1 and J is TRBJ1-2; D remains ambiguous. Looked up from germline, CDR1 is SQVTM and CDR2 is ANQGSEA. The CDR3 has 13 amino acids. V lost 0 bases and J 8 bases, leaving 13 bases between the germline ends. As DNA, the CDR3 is TGCAGCGTTGAAGATTTAGCGAAAGGGGGCTACACCTTC. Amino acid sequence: CSVEDLAKGGYTF.

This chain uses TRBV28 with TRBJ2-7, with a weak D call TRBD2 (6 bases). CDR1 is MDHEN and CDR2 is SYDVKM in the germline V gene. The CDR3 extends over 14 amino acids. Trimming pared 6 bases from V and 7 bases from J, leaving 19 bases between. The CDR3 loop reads CASRGGGVPVEQYF. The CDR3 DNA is TGTGCCAGCAGAGGCGGAGGGGTTCCGGTAGAGCAGTACTTC.

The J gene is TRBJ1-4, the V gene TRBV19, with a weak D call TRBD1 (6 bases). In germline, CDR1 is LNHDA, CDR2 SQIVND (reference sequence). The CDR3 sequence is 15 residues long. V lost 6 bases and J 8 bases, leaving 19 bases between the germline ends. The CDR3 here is CASSRKGDPAEKLFF. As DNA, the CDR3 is TGTGCCAGTAGCCGAAAGGGGGACCCGGCGGAAAAACTGTTTTTT.